Listed here is a single T cell receptor beta chain. This specimen comes from a study of blood T cell repertoires in COVID-19. This table comes from immunoSEQ multiplex PCR, and its TCRdb copy is limited to in-frame clones, with some not included. The repertoire consists of around 250,000 clones, with 86% occurring once and the leading ten covering 10% to 15%. In germline, CDR1 is ENHRY, CDR2 SYGVKD. J gave up 4 bases and V 2 bases, and 2 bases lay outside the gene matches. CDR3 size: 13 residues. What was sequenced was peripheral blood. This clonotype originated in a man aged 80 or over with acute or convalescent COVID-19. The chain recombines TRBV10-3 with TRBJ2-7, with 7 bases identical to TRBD1. The CDR3 protein is CAISEGTDYEQYF. CDR3 nucleotide sequence: TGTGCCATCAGTGAGGGGACAGATTACGAGCAGTACTTC.